This passage covers 18 T cell receptor beta chains from one sample sequenced in a study of shared T cell receptors in the human thymus (dated by TCRdb to the early 2020s). The library was produced with the immunoSEQ multiplex PCR assay. The immuneACCESS repertoire file appears here via TCRdb, limited to in-frame rearrangements. These files lack a portion of the clones; in checked studies, under half of the deficit traces to unresolved V genes, and the cause of the others is not known. Across this sample there are approximately 760,000 clones, with approximately 83% seen only once. The ten largest account for under 0.012% of the sample. The sample also formed part of further work on human thymus T cells.

The sequenced sample consisted of thymocytes. The receptors were sampled from a girl under three years old with a congenital heart defect. Donor details come from another sample of the same person, matched by shared clones.

The chain has TRBV27 and TRBJ2-1; D might be TRBD2 (5 bases). The V end was cut by 5 bases, the J end by 5 bases, with 22 bases between. Germline CDR1 reads MNHEY; CDR2 reads SMNVEV (reference sequence). CDR3 length equals 17 residues. The CDR3 sequence is CASSPKEVRRRDNEQFF. The CDR3 DNA is TGTGCCAGCAGTCCGAAGGAGGTTCGAAGGCGGGACAATGAGCAGTTCTTC.

The chain combines TRBV15 with TRBJ1-2, with 8 bases lining up with TRBD1. This CDR3 has 17 amino acids. Per germline, CDR1 LNHNV and CDR2 YYDKDF (reference sequence). Trimming at V came to 2 bases and at J to 5 bases, leaving 13 bases not matched to a gene. For the CDR3, the DNA is TGTGCCACCAGCAGACCTCAAGACAGGGGAAATTGGTATGGCTACACCTTC. Translating it yields CATSRPQDRGNWYGYTF.

The chain recombines TRBV5-1 with TRBJ1-2; no clear D gene. The V gene lost 2 bases and the J gene lost 5 bases, with 7 bases spanning the gap. The germline CDR1 and CDR2 sequences are SGHRS and YFSETQ. This CDR3 comprises 12 residues. The CDR3 is CASSFDGYGYTF. CDR3 nucleotide sequence: TGCGCCAGCAGCTTCGACGGGTATGGCTACACCTTC.

The chain uses TRBV7-4 and TRBJ1-2; perhaps TRBD1 as D (6 bases). CDR3 length: 19 residues. The germline V and J ends were trimmed by 0 bases and 5 bases, with 25 bases remaining between them. Germline values: CDR1 SGHVT, CDR2 SQSDAQ. The CDR3 DNA is TGTGCCAGCAGCTTAGCGGGGTCACAGGGTGCCAGTAAATCATATGGCTACACCTTC. Translation: CASSLAGSQGASKSYGYTF.

The chain carries TRBV9 and TRBJ2-3, with D uncertain. The length of the CDR3 is 16 residues. V was trimmed by 1 base and J by 1 base, leaving 13 bases between them. In germline, CDR1 is SGDLS, CDR2 YYNGEE. The CDR3 nucleotides are TGTGCCAGCAGCGTATCCACTCTCCAGGGCACAGATACGCAGTATTTT. It encodes CASSVSTLQGTDTQYF.

This chain connects TRBV29-1 to TRBJ2-7; 7 bases are shared with TRBD1. The CDR3 extends over 12 amino acids. Trimming took 6 bases from V and 4 from J; bases not matched to a gene: 6. In germline, CDR1 is SQVTM, CDR2 ANQGSEA. In DNA, the CDR3 is TGCAGCGTACTGACAGGGTATTACGAGCAGTACTTC. Encoded protein: CSVLTGYYEQYF.

The V gene is TRBV6-1, the J gene TRBJ2-3; D gene uncertain. V was cut by 6 bases and J by 7 bases, with 20 bases left in between. The CDR3 extends over 15 amino acids. Germline values: CDR1 MNHNS, CDR2 SASEGT. Here the CDR3 DNA reads TGTGCCAGCAGGGCCACAGTCGTGGTGGCCAATACGCAGTATTTT. It translates to CASRATVVVANTQYF.

This rearrangement joins TRBV6-5 to TRBJ2-5, with 7 bases fitting TRBD1. This CDR3 region has 15 residues. Germline trimming cut 0 bases from V and 6 bases from J; bases unmatched to any gene: 7. The germline V gene has CDR1 MNHEY and CDR2 SVGAGI. The DNA for the CDR3 is TGTGCCAGCAGTTACTCAGGGGGCTCATTTCAGACCCAGTACTTC. Translating it yields CASSYSGGSFQTQYF.

The V gene is TRBV28, the J gene TRBJ2-7, with a weak D call TRBD2 (7 bases). The CDR3 runs 18 residues. V was shortened by 0 bases and J by 3 bases, with 21 bases between the two germline ends. Germline loops: CDR1 MDHEN, CDR2 SYDVKM. CDR3 bases: TGTGCCAGCAGTTTATGGGATGAGGGGGGGTTCGCCGTCTACGAGCAGTACTTC. Translated: CASSLWDEGGFAVYEQYF.

This chain uses TRBV5-6 with TRBJ1-2, with D hard to call. The germline V gene encodes CDR1 SGHDT and CDR2 YYEEEE. The CDR3 has 14 amino acids. V dropped 2 bases and J dropped 4 bases, with 12 bases sitting between them. This CDR3 is CASSFEGGSYGYTF. CDR3 bases: TGTGCCAGCAGCTTTGAGGGAGGGAGCTATGGCTACACCTTC.

J is TRBJ1-6 and V is TRBV11-2; 9 bases map to TRBD1. CDR1 SGHAT and CDR2 FQNNGV come from the germline V gene. With V trimmed by 3 bases and J by 10 bases, 4 bases remained unmatched. This CDR3 region has 14 residues. The CDR3 DNA follows: TGTGCCAGCAGCTTGCGGACAGGGGAGTCACCCCTCCACTTT. Protein product: CASSLRTGESPLHF.

CDR3 DNA sequence: TGTGCCAGCAGCTCACCCATTGACTTGAACACTGAAGCTTTCTTT. This gives the protein CASSSPIDLNTEAFF. V is TRBV13 and J is TRBJ1-1; no firm D call. CDR3 length: 15 amino acids. Germline V gene sequence: CDR1 PRHDT, CDR2 FYEKMQ (reference sequence). V shed 4 bases and J shed 0 bases, with 12 bases lying between them.

The V call is TRBV2, the J call TRBJ1-2, with D perhaps matching TRBD1 (6 bases). The germline CDR1 and CDR2 sequences are SNHLY and FYNNEI. Trimming left V 7 bases short and J 6 bases short, with 21 bases between. The CDR3 contains 15 residues. The CDR3 loop is CASMGARGSIDGYTF. In nucleotides, the CDR3 is TGTGCCAGCATGGGGGCCAGGGGTAGTATCGATGGCTACACCTTC.

The chain employs TRBV9 and TRBJ2-7, with D maybe TRBD1 (5 bases). Germline V gene data show CDR1 as SGDLS and CDR2 as YYNGEE. Trimming took off 3 bases at V and 1 base at J, with 8 bases between the two ends. The length of the CDR3 is 13 residues. This chain's CDR3 is CASSARVSYEQYF. CDR3 coding DNA: TGTGCCAGCAGCGCCAGGGTATCCTACGAGCAGTACTTC.

The chain links TRBV15 to TRBJ1-4; 8 bases fit TRBD1. CDR3 length: 18 residues. With 3 bases clipped from V and 5 bases from J, the junction kept 14 bases outside the gene matches. Germline V lookup: CDR1 LNHNV, CDR2 YYDKDF (reference sequence). The CDR3 nucleotides read TGTGCCACCAGCAGCGGGACAGGATCGTGGATCGGGAATGAAAAACTGTTTTTT. This translates into CATSSGTGSWIGNEKLFF.

The chain combines TRBV7-2 with TRBJ2-2; TRBD2 aligns across 8 bases. V was pared by 5 bases and J by 5 bases, with 13 bases of the junction left unmatched. CDR1 SGHTA and CDR2 FQGNSA come from the germline V gene. The CDR3 runs 17 residues. The CDR3 sequence is CASSIHSGGANTGELFF. The DNA of the CDR3 is TGTGCCAGCAGCATCCACTCCGGGGGGGCCAATACCGGGGAGCTGTTTTTT.

The chain has TRBV7-2 and TRBJ1-1, with TRBD1 as a possible D gene (6 bases). The CDR3 runs to 17 residues. CDR1 is SGHTA, CDR2 FQGNSA, per germline. Trimming cost V 2 bases and J 0 bases, with 16 bases left between them. Written as DNA, the CDR3 is TGTGCCAGCAGCTTACTACGTACAGGGACCATGAACACTGAAGCTTTCTTT. It yields the protein CASSLLRTGTMNTEAFF.

J is TRBJ1-1 and V is TRBV5-1; 7 nucleotides agree with TRBD1. The V gene end was trimmed by 6 bases and the J gene end by 1 base; junction bases not matched to a gene: 12. The CDR3 is made up of 16 amino acids. Germline V CDR1 and CDR2: SGHRS, YFSETQ. The CDR3 spells CASTATSGTENTEAFF. In DNA form, the CDR3 reads TGCGCCAGCACCGCGACGTCCGGGACAGAGAACACTGAAGCTTTCTTT. Drawing the rest from reference TRBV5-1 and TRBJ1-1, the complete variable domain is KAGVTQTPRYLIKTRGQQVTLSCSPISGHRSVSWYQQTPGQGLQFLFEYFSETQRNKGNFPGRFSGRQFSNSRSEMNVSTLELGDSALYLCASTATSGTENTEAFFGQGTRLTVV.